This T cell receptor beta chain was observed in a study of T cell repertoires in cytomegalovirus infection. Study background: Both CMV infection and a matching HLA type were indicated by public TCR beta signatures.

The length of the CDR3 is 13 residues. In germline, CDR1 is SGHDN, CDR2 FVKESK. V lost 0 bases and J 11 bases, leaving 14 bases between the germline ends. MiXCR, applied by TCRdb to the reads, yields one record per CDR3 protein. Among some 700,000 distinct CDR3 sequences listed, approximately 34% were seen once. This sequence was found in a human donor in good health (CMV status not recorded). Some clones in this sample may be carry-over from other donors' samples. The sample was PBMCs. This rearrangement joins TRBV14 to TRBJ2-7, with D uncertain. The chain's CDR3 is CASSQDLWSGEYF. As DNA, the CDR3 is TGTGCCAGCAGCCAAGATCTTTGGTCTGGGGAGTACTTC.